Sequencing of this TCR beta chain was carried out in a study of cytomegalovirus exposure and HLA in healthy donors. General observations from the study: In a later analysis, an Asian-associated ancestry cluster reportedly showed fewer N-insertions than the 666-donor mean. It was reportedly the case that the classifier diagnosed cytomegalovirus status with high specificity and sensitivity.

With respect to this clone: Its antigen remains unidentified. The same CDR3 also results from other DNA sequences found in this sample.

The PCR made use of 60 Vbeta and 13 Jbeta primers. Data came from immunoSEQ multiplex PCR; TCRdb stores just in-frame clones and leaves some out. The table records 200,000 to 250,000 clones, 85% to 90% of them present only once. The CDR3 is made up of 14 amino acids. CDR1 SGHNT and CDR2 YYREEE come from the germline V gene (reference sequence). Losses at the gene ends were 4 bases for V and 4 bases for J; bases not matched to a gene: 2. Sequencing was done on a sample of PBMCs. The genes are TRBV5-4 and TRBJ2-5; 12 bases line up with TRBD2. The TCR comes from a woman aged 18-29 years in good health and CMV-seronegative. CDR3 sequence: CASSLAGGGETQYF. In DNA, the CDR3 is TGTGCCAGCAGCCTAGCGGGAGGGGGAGAGACCCAGTACTTC.